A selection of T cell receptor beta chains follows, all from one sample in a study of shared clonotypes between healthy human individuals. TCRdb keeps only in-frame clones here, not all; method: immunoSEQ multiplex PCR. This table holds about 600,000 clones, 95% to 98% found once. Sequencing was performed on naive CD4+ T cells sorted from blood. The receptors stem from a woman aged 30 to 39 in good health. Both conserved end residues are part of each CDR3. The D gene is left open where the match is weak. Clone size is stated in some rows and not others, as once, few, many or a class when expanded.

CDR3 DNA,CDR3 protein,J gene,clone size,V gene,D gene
TGTGCCACCAGCAGAGGACCTAATAGCAATCAGCCCCAGCATTTT,CATSRGPNSNQPQHF,TRBJ1-5,-,TRBV15,-
TGTGCCAGCAGTCGGGTTCTCACAGGTTCCTCCTACGAGCAGTACTTC,CASSRVLTGSSYEQYF,TRBJ2-7,-,TRBV27,-
TGTGCCAGCAGTGAAAAAACCCCGCTGGTTTCGCATGAGCAGTTCTTC,CASSEKTPLVSHEQFF,TRBJ2-1,-,TRBV2,-
TGTGCCAGCCGGGATAACTATGGCTACACCTTC,CASRDNYGYTF,TRBJ1-2,-,TRBV28,-
TGCGCCAGCAGCCAAGCCCCTCCGGGGACAGGGATGGTCGAGCAGTACTTC,CASSQAPPGTGMVEQYF,TRBJ2-7,-,TRBV4-1,TRBD1
TGTGCCAGCAAAAAGGCCCGGGACAGGGGTGTAAAACTGTTTTTT,CASKKARDRGVKLFF,TRBJ1-4,-,TRBV6-9,TRBD1
TGTGCCAGCAGCCCGACAGCCTACGAGCAGTACTTC,CASSPTAYEQYF,TRBJ2-7,-,TRBV5-4,-
TGTGCCAGCAAGGGACTCTATGGCTACACCTTC,CASKGLYGYTF,TRBJ1-2,-,TRBV27,-
TGCGCCAGCAGCGCAACACAGGGTTTCACAGATACGCAGTATTTT,CASSATQGFTDTQYF,TRBJ2-3,-,TRBV5-1,-
TGCAGCGTCAGGGGGCGCTTCGCAGATACGCAGTATTTT,CSVRGRFADTQYF,TRBJ2-3,-,TRBV29-1,TRBD1
TGTGCCAGCAGCTTGGGACAGGGGACTGGACTCGGGCAGTACTTC,CASSLGQGTGLGQYF,TRBJ2-7,-,TRBV5-8,TRBD1
TGTGCCACCAGAAGCCAGGGGGCTCGGGAGCAGTACTTC,CATRSQGAREQYF,TRBJ2-7,-,TRBV15,TRBD1
TGTGCCAGTACCAACTCGGACAGGGATATTAAGCCCCAGCATTTT,CASTNSDRDIKPQHF,TRBJ1-5,-,TRBV19,TRBD1
TGTGCCAGTACCGGACTGGATGCTGCTAATTCACCCCTCCACTTT,CASTGLDAANSPLHF,TRBJ1-6,once,TRBV27,-
TGTGCCAGCAGACACGACCGACAGGGATCTTATACGCAGTATTTT,CASRHDRQGSYTQYF,TRBJ2-3,-,TRBV7-2,TRBD1
TGTGCCAGCAGCCTCGACAGGGGAGGGACCGGGGAGCTGTTTTTT,CASSLDRGGTGELFF,TRBJ2-2,-,TRBV6-1,-
TGTGCCAGCAGTGAATTAGGACCATCGCGTCAGCCCCAGCATTTT,CASSELGPSRQPQHF,TRBJ1-5,-,TRBV6-1,-
TGTGCCACCAGCGACAGGTATAGCAATCAGCCCCAGCATTTT,CATSDRYSNQPQHF,TRBJ1-5,-,TRBV15,-
TGTGCCAGCTCAATTCTCTACAATGAGCAGTTCTTC,CASSILYNEQFF,TRBJ2-1,-,TRBV18,-
TGCGCCAGCAGCCATAAATTAGGGACAGCCCTCTACGAGCAGTACTTC,CASSHKLGTALYEQYF,TRBJ2-7,-,TRBV4-1,TRBD1
TGTGCCAGCAGCCAATCTTTAGCGGGAGGTCGAGCTACGCAGTATTTT,CASSQSLAGGRATQYF,TRBJ2-3,-,TRBV14,TRBD2
TGCGCCAGCAGCTTGGAGGGTAGCGGGAGGAGCACAGATACGCAGTATTTT,CASSLEGSGRSTDTQYF,TRBJ2-3,-,TRBV5-1,TRBD2
TGTGCCAGCAGTGACTCCCGGCAGGGAGCCTACGAGCAGTACTTC,CASSDSRQGAYEQYF,TRBJ2-7,-,TRBV6-4,-
TGTGCCAGCAGTGAATACTTATTAGCGGGAGAGCACAATGAGCAGTTCTTC,CASSEYLLAGEHNEQFF,TRBJ2-1,-,TRBV2,TRBD2
TGTGCCAGTAGTACCTTACCGGGACAGGGGTATGGCTACACCTTC,CASSTLPGQGYGYTF,TRBJ1-2,-,TRBV19,TRBD1
TGTGCCAGCAGTGAGGGGGGTCTTGAGACCCAGTACTTC,CASSEGGLETQYF,TRBJ2-5,-,TRBV2,-
TGTGCCAGCAGCTTAGAGGCAGGGTGGGCAGATACGCAGTATTTT,CASSLEAGWADTQYF,TRBJ2-3,-,TRBV11-2,-
TGTGCCAGCAGTTACTCGAGGGGGACTGAAGCTTTCTTT,CASSYSRGTEAFF,TRBJ1-1,-,TRBV6-5,-
TGTGCCACCAGCAGATCCTGGACTAGCGGGCTTTATGGTGAGACCCAGTACTTC,CATSRSWTSGLYGETQYF,TRBJ2-5,-,TRBV15,TRBD2
TGTGCCAGCAGTTTACCCGGGACGCCGGGGGGTTCACCCCTCCACTTT,CASSLPGTPGGSPLHF,TRBJ1-6,-,TRBV27,-
TGTGCCAGCAGAGACCCCGGGACAGATGGCTACACCTTC,CASRDPGTDGYTF,TRBJ1-2,few,TRBV6-1,TRBD1
TGTGCCATCAGTGGGGACGGTTACTACGAGCAGTACTTC,CAISGDGYYEQYF,TRBJ2-7,-,TRBV10-3,-
TGTGCCAGCAGTTTCCCGGGACAGGGTTACACCGGGGAGCTGTTTTTT,CASSFPGQGYTGELFF,TRBJ2-2,-,TRBV6-5,TRBD1
TGCGCCAGCAGCCAAGCCCCATCTGGGCCAGCTGGCTACACCTTC,CASSQAPSGPAGYTF,TRBJ1-2,-,TRBV4-1,-
TGTGCCAGCATCCTAGCGGGAGACCCAAATGAGCAGTTCTTC,CASILAGDPNEQFF,TRBJ2-1,once,TRBV11-2,TRBD2
TGTGCCAGCTCACTTGACACTGAAGCTTTCTTT,CASSLDTEAFF,TRBJ1-1,-,TRBV18,-
TGTGCCAGCAGCCCTAGCGGGAGGGCCTACGAGCAGTACTTC,CASSPSGRAYEQYF,TRBJ2-7,-,TRBV7-6,TRBD2
TGTGCCAGCTCACCATTCCTGCCAGGGAACACAGATACGCAGTATTTT,CASSPFLPGNTDTQYF,TRBJ2-3,once,TRBV18,-
TGTGCCAGCAGTTACTTGGACAGGGGTGGGTCTGGCTACACCTTC,CASSYLDRGGSGYTF,TRBJ1-2,-,TRBV6-5,TRBD1
TGTGCCAGCAGCTTAGCGATAAACGAGCAGTACTTC,CASSLAINEQYF,TRBJ2-7,-,TRBV5-8,-
TGTGCCGGGCCACCCGACAGGTCTGGAAACACCATATATTTT,CAGPPDRSGNTIYF,TRBJ1-3,-,TRBV7-3,-
TGTGCCAGCAGCCCCACCGGGACAGGGGCCTACGAGCAGTACTTC,CASSPTGTGAYEQYF,TRBJ2-7,-,TRBV28,TRBD1
TGCGCCAGCAGCCAAGCGCCGGGACTAGCGGGACGGGGCACCGGGGAGCTGTTTTTT,CASSQAPGLAGRGTGELFF,TRBJ2-2,-,TRBV4-1,TRBD2
TGCGCCAGCAGCTTGGCTGGGGCAGGGACAGGCGAGCAGTACTTC,CASSLAGAGTGEQYF,TRBJ2-7,-,TRBV5-1,TRBD1
TGTGCCAGCAGTGCTACACTAAGCTGGGACTATGGCTACACCTTC,CASSATLSWDYGYTF,TRBJ1-2,-,TRBV6-1,-
TGTGCCAGCAGCTTGGAGCCAGGGCTTGGGTATGGCTACACCTTC,CASSLEPGLGYGYTF,TRBJ1-2,-,TRBV5-6,-
TGTGCCAGCAGTGAAGAATCTCTAACGAACACCGGGGAGCTGTTTTTT,CASSEESLTNTGELFF,TRBJ2-2,-,TRBV2,-
TGTGCCAGCAGCTTAGCGGGACTAGCGGGATGGGAGCAGTACTTC,CASSLAGLAGWEQYF,TRBJ2-7,once,TRBV11-2,TRBD2
TGTGCCAGCAGTTTAAATGGTCAGCCCCAGCATTTT,CASSLNGQPQHF,TRBJ1-5,-,TRBV28,-